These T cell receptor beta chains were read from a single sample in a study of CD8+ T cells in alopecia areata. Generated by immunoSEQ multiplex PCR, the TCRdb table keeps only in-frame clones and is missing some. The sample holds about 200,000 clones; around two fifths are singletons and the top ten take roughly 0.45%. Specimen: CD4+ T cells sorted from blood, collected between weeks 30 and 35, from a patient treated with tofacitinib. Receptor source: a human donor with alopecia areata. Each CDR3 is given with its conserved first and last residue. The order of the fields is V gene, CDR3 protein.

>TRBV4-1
CASSSPMEAGSTGELFF
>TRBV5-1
CASSPRQVPNTEAFF
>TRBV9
CASSPRTGGNSPLHF
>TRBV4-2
CASSQDLPSGSYEQYF
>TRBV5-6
CASQRGMSGNQPQHF
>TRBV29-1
CSVEGGSGANVLTF
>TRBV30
CAWSVRRGELFF
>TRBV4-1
CASSREPGRISAAFF
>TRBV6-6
CASSYRDRGNEQFF
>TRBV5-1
CASSLAFTGTLGNTIYF
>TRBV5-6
CASRYRVNHGYTF
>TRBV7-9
CASDTAGGFGEQYF
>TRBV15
CATSRDGVGGNQPQHF
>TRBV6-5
CASSYSNRGGSPLHF
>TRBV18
CASSSRGTTDKNIQYF
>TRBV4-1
CASSQGSRTGGRDTQYF
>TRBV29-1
CSVEALKGSEQYF